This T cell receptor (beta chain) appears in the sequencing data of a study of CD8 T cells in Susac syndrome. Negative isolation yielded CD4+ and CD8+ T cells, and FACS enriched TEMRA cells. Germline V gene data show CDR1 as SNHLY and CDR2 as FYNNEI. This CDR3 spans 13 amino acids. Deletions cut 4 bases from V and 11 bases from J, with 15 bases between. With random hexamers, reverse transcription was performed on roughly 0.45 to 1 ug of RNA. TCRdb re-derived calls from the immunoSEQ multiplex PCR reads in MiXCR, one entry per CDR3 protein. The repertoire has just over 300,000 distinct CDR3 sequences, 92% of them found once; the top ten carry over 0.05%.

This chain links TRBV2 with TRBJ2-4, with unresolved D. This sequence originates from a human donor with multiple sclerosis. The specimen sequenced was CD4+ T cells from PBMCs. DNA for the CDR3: TGTGCCAGCAGTGCCCCCGGAGCCTGGGTTCAGTACTTC. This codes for CASSAPGAWVQYF.